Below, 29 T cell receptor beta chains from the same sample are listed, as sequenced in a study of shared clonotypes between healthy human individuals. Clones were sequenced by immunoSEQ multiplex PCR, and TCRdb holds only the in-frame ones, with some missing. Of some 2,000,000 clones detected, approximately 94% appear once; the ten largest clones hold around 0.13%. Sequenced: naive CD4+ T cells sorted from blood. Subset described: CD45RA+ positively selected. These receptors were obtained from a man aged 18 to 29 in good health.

In nucleotides, the CDR3 is TGTGCCAGCAGCTGGGGACCGAATAGCAATCAGCCCCAGCATTTT. This encodes CASSWGPNSNQPQHF. This chain uses TRBV7-2 with TRBJ1-5, with D maybe TRBD1 (5 bases). V lost 4 bases and J 0 bases, leaving 10 bases between the germline ends. The CDR3 spans 15 residues. The germline V gene has CDR1 SGHTA and CDR2 FQGNSA.

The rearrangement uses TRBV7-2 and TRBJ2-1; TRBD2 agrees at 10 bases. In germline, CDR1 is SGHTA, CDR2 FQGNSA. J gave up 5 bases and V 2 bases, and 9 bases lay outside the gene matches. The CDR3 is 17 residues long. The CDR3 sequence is CASSLLGLGLADNEQFF. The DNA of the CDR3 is TGTGCCAGCAGCTTACTCGGCTTAGGACTAGCGGACAATGAGCAGTTCTTC.

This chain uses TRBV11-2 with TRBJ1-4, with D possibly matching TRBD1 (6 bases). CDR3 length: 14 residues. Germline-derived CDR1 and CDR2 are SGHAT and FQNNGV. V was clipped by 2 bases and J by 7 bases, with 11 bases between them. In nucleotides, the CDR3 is TGTGCCAGCAGCTTACGGACAGTTGGTGAAAAACTGTTTTTT. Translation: CASSLRTVGEKLFF.

CDR3 nucleotide sequence: TGCGCCAGCAAGCTTGGGGACGTTTCCTATGGCTACACCTTC. Encoded protein: CASKLGDVSYGYTF. This chain links TRBV5-1 with TRBJ1-2; D might be TRBD1 (5 bases). The germline V gene has CDR1 SGHRS and CDR2 YFSETQ. CDR3 length: 14 residues. The V gene lost 6 bases and the J gene lost 4 bases, with 16 bases spanning the gap. Supplemented by reference TRBV5-1 and TRBJ1-2, the full variable domain reads KAGVTQTPRYLIKTRGQQVTLSCSPISGHRSVSWYQQTPGQGLQFLFEYFSETQRNKGNFPGRFSGRQFSNSRSEMNVSTLELGDSALYLCASKLGDVSYGYTFGSGTRLTVV.

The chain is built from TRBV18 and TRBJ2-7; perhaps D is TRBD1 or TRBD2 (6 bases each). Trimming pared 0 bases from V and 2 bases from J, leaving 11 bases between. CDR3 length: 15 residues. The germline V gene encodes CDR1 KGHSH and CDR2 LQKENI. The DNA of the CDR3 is TGTGCCAGCTCACCACCGTCAGGGGAGGCCTACGAGCAGTACTTC. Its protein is CASSPPSGEAYEQYF.

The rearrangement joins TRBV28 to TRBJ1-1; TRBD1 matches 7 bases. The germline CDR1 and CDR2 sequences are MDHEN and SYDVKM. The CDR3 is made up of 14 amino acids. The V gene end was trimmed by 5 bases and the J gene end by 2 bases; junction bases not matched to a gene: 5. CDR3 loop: CASSQNRGNTEAFF. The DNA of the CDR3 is TGTGCCAGCAGTCAGAACAGGGGAAACACTGAAGCTTTCTTT.

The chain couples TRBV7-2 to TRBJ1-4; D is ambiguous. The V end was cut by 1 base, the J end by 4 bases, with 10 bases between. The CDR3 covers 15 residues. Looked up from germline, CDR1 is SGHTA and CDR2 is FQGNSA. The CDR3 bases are TGTGCCAGCAGCTTAGTTAAAGCGCGTAATGAAAAACTGTTTTTT. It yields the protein CASSLVKARNEKLFF.

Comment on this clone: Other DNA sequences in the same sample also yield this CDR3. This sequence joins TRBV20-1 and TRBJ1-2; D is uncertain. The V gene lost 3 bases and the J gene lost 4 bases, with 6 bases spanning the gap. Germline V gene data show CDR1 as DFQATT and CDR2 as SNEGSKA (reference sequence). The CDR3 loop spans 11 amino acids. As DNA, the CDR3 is TGCAGTGCTAGGGGCGGCTATGGCTACACCTTC. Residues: CSARGGYGYTF.

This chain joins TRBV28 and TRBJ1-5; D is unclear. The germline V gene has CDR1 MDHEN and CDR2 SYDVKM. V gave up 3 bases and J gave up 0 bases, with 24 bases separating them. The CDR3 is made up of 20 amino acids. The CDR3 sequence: CASSFGAIMKGLDSNQPQHF. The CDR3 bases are TGTGCCAGCAGTTTTGGCGCAATAATGAAAGGATTAGATAGCAATCAGCCCCAGCATTTT.

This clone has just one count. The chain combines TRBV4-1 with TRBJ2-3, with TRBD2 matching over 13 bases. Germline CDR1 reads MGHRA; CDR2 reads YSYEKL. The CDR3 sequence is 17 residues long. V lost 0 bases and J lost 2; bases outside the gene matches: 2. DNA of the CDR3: TGCGCCAGCAGCCAAGAGGGACTAGCGGGACTCACAGATACGCAGTATTTT. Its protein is CASSQEGLAGLTDTQYF.

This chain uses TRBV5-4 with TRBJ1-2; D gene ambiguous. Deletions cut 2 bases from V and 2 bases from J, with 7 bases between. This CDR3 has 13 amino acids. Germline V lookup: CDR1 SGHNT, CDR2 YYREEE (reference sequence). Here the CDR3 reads CASSFGNNYGYTF. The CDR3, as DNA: TGTGCCAGCAGCTTCGGGAACAACTATGGCTACACCTTC.

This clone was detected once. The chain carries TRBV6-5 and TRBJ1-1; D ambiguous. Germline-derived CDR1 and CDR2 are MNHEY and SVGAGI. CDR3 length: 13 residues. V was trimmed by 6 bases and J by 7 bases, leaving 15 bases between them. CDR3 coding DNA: TGTGCCAGCAGATCCCACAGTTGGGTTGAAGCTTTCTTT. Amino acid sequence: CASRSHSWVEAFF.

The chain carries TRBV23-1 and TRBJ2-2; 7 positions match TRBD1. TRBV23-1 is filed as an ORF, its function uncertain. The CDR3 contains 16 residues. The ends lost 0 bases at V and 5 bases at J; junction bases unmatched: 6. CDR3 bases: TGCGCCAGCAGTCAATCGAGTCCAGGGGGAACCGGGGAGCTGTTTTTT. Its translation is CASSQSSPGGTGELFF.

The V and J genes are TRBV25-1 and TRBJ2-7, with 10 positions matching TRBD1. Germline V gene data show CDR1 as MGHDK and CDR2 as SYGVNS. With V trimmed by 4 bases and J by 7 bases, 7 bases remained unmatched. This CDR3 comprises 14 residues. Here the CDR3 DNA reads TGTGCCAGCAGTGGGACAGGGGGTGATGTAGAGCAGTACTTC. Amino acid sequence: CASSGTGGDVEQYF.

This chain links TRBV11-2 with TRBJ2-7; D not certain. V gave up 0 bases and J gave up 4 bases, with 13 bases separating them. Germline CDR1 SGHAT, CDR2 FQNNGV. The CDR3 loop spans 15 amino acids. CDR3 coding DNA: TGTGCCAGCAGCTTAGATTCGTTGGCAGATTACGAGCAGTACTTC. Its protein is CASSLDSLADYEQYF.

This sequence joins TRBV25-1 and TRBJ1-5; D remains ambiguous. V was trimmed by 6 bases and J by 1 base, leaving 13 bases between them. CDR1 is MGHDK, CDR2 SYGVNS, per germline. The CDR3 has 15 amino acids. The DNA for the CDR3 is TGTGCCAGCAGCCCATCCGTGGGGAGCAATCAGCCCCAGCATTTT. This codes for CASSPSVGSNQPQHF.

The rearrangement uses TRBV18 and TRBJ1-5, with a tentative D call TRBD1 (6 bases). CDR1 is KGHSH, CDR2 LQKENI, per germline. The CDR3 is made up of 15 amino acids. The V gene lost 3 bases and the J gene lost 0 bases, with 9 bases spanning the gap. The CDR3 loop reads CASSPDRNSNQPQHF. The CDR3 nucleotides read TGTGCCAGCTCACCGGACAGAAATAGCAATCAGCCCCAGCATTTT.

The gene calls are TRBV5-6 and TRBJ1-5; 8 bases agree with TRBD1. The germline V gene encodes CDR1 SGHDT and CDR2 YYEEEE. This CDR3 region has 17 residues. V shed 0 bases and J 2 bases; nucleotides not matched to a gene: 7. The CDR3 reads CASSLGTGGKGNQPQHF. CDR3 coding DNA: TGTGCCAGCAGCTTGGGAACAGGGGGGAAAGGCAATCAGCCCCAGCATTTT.

In nucleotides, the CDR3 is TGCGCCAGCAGCACCGCCGGGACAGGGGTCAATGAGCAGTTCTTC. As protein: CASSTAGTGVNEQFF. This sequence joins TRBV5-1 and TRBJ2-1; 10 nucleotides match TRBD1. From germline, CDR1 is SGHRS and CDR2 YFSETQ. The junction had 7 bases not matched to a gene; V was cut back by 4 bases and J by 6 bases. The CDR3 has 15 residues.

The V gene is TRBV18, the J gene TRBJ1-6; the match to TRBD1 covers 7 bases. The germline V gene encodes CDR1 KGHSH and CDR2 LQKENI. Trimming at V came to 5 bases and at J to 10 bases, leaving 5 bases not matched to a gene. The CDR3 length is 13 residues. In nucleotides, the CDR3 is TGTGCCAGCTCATCTCGGGACAGCTCACCCCTCCACTTT. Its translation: CASSSRDSSPLHF.

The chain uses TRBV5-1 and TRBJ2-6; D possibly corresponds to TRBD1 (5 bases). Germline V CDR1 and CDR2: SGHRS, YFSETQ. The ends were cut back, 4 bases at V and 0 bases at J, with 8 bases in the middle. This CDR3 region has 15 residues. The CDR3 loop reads CASSAGSSGANVLTF. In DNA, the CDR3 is TGCGCCAGCAGCGCAGGGTCCTCTGGGGCCAACGTCCTGACTTTC.

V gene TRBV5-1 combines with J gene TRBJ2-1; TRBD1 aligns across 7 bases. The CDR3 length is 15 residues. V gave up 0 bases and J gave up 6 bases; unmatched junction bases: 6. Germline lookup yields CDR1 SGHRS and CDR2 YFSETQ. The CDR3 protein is CASSLEGTAINEQFF. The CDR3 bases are TGCGCCAGCAGCTTGGAGGGGACAGCTATCAATGAGCAGTTCTTC.

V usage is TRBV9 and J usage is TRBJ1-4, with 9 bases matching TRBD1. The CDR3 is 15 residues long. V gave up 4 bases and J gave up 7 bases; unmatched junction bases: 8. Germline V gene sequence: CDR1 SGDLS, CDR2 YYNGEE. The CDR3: CASSIRQGGGEKLFF. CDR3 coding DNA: TGTGCCAGCAGCATCCGACAGGGGGGCGGTGAAAAACTGTTTTTT.

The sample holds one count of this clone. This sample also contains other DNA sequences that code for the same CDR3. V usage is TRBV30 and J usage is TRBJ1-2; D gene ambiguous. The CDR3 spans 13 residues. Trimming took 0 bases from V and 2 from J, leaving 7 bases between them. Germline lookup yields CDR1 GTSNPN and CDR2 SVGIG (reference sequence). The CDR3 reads CAWSVKDNYGYTF. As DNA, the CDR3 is TGTGCCTGGAGTGTTAAGGACAACTATGGCTACACCTTC.

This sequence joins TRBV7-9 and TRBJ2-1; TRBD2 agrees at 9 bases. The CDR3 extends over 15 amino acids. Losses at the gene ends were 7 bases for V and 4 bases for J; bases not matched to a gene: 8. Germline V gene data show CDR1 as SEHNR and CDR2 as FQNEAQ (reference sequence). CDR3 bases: TGTGCCAGCATCCGGACTAGCGAGGGATACAATGAGCAGTTCTTC. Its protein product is CASIRTSEGYNEQFF.

The CDR3 reads CASSPGSGRNQPQHF. For the CDR3, the DNA is TGTGCCAGCAGCCCCGGGTCGGGTCGCAATCAGCCCCAGCATTTT. V and J are TRBV7-8 and TRBJ1-5, with no clear D. Trimming took off 5 bases at V and 2 bases at J, with 13 bases between the two ends. Germline loops: CDR1 SGHVS, CDR2 FQNEAQ. The CDR3 runs 15 residues.

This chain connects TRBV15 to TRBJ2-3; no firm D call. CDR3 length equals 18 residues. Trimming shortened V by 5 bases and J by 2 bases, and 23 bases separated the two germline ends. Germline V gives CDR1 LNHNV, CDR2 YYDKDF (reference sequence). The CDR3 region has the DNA TGTGCCACCAGCGGCCTGGGATGGCCTAAGGCTTCCACAGATACGCAGTATTTT. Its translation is CATSGLGWPKASTDTQYF.

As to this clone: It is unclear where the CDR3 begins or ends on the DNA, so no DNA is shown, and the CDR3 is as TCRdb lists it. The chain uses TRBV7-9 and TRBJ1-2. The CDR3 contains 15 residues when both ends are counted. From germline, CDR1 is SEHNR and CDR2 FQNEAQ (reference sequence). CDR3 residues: CASTSGRAFGYGYTF.

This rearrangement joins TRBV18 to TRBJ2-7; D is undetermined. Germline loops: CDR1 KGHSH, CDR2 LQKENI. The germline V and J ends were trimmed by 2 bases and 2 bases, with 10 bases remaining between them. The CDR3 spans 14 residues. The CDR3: CASSPGLSAYEQYF. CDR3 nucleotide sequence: TGTGCCAGCTCACCAGGCTTGTCAGCCTACGAGCAGTACTTC.